This TCR beta chain was profiled in a study of Ad26.COV2.S vaccination and SARS-CoV-2 variants. The germline gives CDR1 LNHDA, CDR2 SQIVND (reference sequence). The CDR3 is made up of 16 amino acids. Trimming took off 5 bases at V and 0 bases at J, with 11 bases between the two ends. The method was immunoSEQ multiplex PCR; TCRdb's version includes in-frame clones alone and lacks a portion of them. The sample lists hundreds of thousands of clones, roughly 90% occurring once. Treatment of the sample: over 15 received Ad26.COV2.S at low or high dose, single or two shots; about five received placebo; per-sample allocation not given. Day 63 following the first vaccine or placebo injection was when the samples were taken.

This specimen consisted of peripheral blood, obtained in a trial of Ad26.COV2.S vaccine versus placebo. The chain couples TRBV19 to TRBJ2-6; no reliable D call. This receptor was taken from a person between 18 and 65 years old who received the Ad26.COV2.S COVID-19 vaccine or a placebo. The CDR3 is CASSSLVSSGANVLTF. CDR3 nucleotides: TGTGCCAGTAGTTCCCTCGTGAGCTCTGGGGCCAACGTCCTGACTTTC.